This entry features one T cell receptor (beta chain) sequence. It lacks a known antigen. Base qualities were left out, and no much larger clone turns up one base away. The CDR3 regions of human TCRbeta chains were analyzed by immunosequencing. The paper's processing steps were these. TCRs in the repertoires were compared against a reference library of SARS-CoV-2-specific TCRs that had been generated with the MIRA antigen-specificity platform. Breadth was defined as the fraction of unique TCRs that were SARS-CoV-2-associated. Depth was defined as the fraction of total T cells that were SARS-CoV-2-associated. Using the MIRA data, each spike-specific TCR was mapped to the spike region that the TCR reacts to and placed in a CD4 or CD8 class. Log10-transformed breadth and depth values were compared by one-way ANOVA with Sidak's multiple comparisons tests. The table comes from immuneACCESS by way of TCRdb, which keeps in-frame sequences with V and J called. Part of the clones is missing from these tables; in studies checked, under half for an unresolved V gene and the rest for unknown reasons. Clone size and the V and J calls come from that table; the DNA yielded D and trimming. The sample has more than 110,000 clones on record, 80% to 95% of them singletons. Of the sample, roughly 4% falls within the top ten clones.

From the cysteine through the phenylalanine, the CDR3 covers 14 amino acids. Only the CDR3 DNA is retained, 42 bases long and in frame from the first base. As encoded in the germline V gene, CDR1 is SGHTA while CDR2 is FQGNSA. V gives up 4 bases and J gives up 4 bases, and the segment between their germline ends measures 11 bases. What this sample's time point label stands for: baseline before first vaccination. Vaccinee samples came from UK trials COV001 and COV002, including a single-blind randomized controlled phase 2/3 trial of AZD1222 (ChAdOx1 nCoV-19) in healthy adults. Trial participant PBMC samples were collected at day 0 and day 28 after the second dose for TCRbeta chain sequencing. The data were obtained in a study of T cell responses to AZD1222 COVID-19 vaccine listed by TCRdb under 2021. In the study overall: AZD1222 recipients with second doses at about 4 weeks or about 12 weeks were pooled, because spike-specific TCR depth and breadth did not differ between schedules. TCR sequencing covered 230 to 250 trial participants: approximately 200 given two doses of AZD1222 and 26 given two doses of MenACWY control vaccine. Trial participants were enrolled into age subgroups of 18-55, 56-69 and 70-plus years, which contained 148, 28 and 57 TCR-sequenced participants, respectively. What the authors observed across the whole study: After two AZD1222 doses, both the breadth and the depth of spike-specific TCRs were significantly higher than at day 0 and than in MenACWY recipients. Because no day 14 peak-response samples were available, repertoires were characterized only after the peak T cell response. The whole spike protein was spanned by vaccine-associated CD4 TCRs, and dominant responses were seen in regions 160-218 and 743-854. Conclusions about previously exposed vaccinees are limited because only six or seven AZD1222 recipients were SARS-CoV-2 seropositive at baseline. In the small 56-69-year group, the increase in depth fell short of significance, most likely because of low power. Reportedly, close to half of the unique spike-specific TCRs recognized epitopes lying outside the regions that are mutated in the B.1.351 and B.1.1.7 variants. Participants were mostly white British and included more females than males, and it was suggested by the authors that clonal diversity may have been underestimated.

The sequences come from peripheral blood, collected on day 0 of AZD1222 vaccination. The rearranged segments are TRBV7-2 and TRBJ1-5; 6 matching bases give a weak D call of TRBD1. This sequence originates from an adult in good health. CDR3 protein: CASSSQGSNQPQHF. The sequenced DNA is TGTGCCAGCAGCTCACAGGGATCGAATCAGCCCCAGCATTTT.